This T cell receptor beta chain was sequenced in a study of T cells after yellow fever vaccination. Study-wide background: The fractions with low cell numbers were processed using SMART-Seq v4 Ultra Low Input. Study results and caveats: After the booster, approximately 96% of CD4 and 75% to 90% of CD8 primary-response clones were re-detected. By day 5 rather than day 15, the secondary response had peaked, though it was weaker.

5'RACE template switching added a universal primer site and UMIs to TCR cDNA. TCRdb reprocessed the 5' RACE reads with MiXCR, giving one entry per CDR3 protein. The sample gives some 97,000 distinct CDR3 sequences, 5.8% of which show up once; 35% to 50% is in the top ten. Looked up from germline, CDR1 is MGHRA and CDR2 is YSYEKL. J gave up 1 base and V 4 bases, and 2 bases lay outside the gene matches. The CDR3 is 15 residues long. This clonotype was seen many times. What it recognizes is unknown. This chain connects TRBV4-1 to TRBJ2-1, with 9 bases lining up with TRBD2. The receptor was isolated from a man younger than 30 who received the YFV17D yellow fever vaccine. The sequencing used CD8+ T cells sorted from PBMCs, collected 10 days after the yellow fever booster vaccination. CDR3 region: CASSPGLASYNEQFF. CDR3 bases: TGCGCCAGCAGCCCTGGACTAGCGTCCTACAATGAGCAGTTCTTC.